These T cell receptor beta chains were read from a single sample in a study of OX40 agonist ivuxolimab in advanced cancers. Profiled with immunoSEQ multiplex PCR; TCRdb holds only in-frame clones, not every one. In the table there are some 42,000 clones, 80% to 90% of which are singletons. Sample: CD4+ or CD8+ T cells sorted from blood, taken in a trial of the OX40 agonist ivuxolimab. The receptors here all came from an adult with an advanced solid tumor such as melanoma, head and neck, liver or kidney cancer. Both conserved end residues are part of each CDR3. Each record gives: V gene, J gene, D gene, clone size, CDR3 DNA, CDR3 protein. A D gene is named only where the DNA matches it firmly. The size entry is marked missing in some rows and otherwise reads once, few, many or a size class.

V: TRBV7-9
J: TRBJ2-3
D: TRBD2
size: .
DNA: TGTGCCAGCAGCTTAGGTTTCACTAGCGTGGATACGCAGTATTTT
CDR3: CASSLGFTSVDTQYF

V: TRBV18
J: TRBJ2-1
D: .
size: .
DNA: TGTGCCAGCTCTCAAGACCGGATCAATGAGCAGTTCTTC
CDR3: CASSQDRINEQFF

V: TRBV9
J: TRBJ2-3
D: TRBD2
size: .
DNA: TGTGCCAGCAGCGCTAGCGGGACACGCACAGATACGCAGTATTTT
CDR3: CASSASGTRTDTQYF

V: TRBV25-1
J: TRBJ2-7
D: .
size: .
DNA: TGTGCCAGCAGTGGAAATTACGAGCAGTACTTC
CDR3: CASSGNYEQYF

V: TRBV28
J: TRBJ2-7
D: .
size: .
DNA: TGTGCCAGCAGTTTATCGGCCGGTTACTCCTACGAGCAGTACTTC
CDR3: CASSLSAGYSYEQYF

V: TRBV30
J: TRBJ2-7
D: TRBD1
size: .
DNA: TGTGCCTCCCTGACAGGGGGCTACGAGCAGTACTTC
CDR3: CASLTGGYEQYF

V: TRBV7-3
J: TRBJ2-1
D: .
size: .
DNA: TGTGCCAGCAGCTTAGGACCGGAAAACTACAATGAGCAGTTCTTC
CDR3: CASSLGPENYNEQFF

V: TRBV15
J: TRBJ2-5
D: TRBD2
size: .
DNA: TGTGCCACCATGACTAGCGGAGAAGAGACCCAGTACTTC
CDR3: CATMTSGEETQYF

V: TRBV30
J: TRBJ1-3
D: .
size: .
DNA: TGTGCCTGGAGTGTACAGTCCTCTGGAAACACCATATATTTT
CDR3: CAWSVQSSGNTIYF

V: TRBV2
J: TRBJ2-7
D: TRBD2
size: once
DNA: TGTGCCAGCACCGAAAATGGACTAGCTCAGAACGAGCAGTACTTC
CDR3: CASTENGLAQNEQYF

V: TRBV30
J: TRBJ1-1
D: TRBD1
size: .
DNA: TGTGCCCGAACAGACAGGGGGCGCGTCACTGAAGCTTTCTTT
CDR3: CARTDRGRVTEAFF

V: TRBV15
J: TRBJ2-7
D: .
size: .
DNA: TGTGCCACCAGCAGAGAGTCCGGGCCACCCCCCGCTGAGCAGTACTTC
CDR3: CATSRESGPPPAEQYF

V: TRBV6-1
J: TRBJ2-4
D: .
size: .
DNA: TGTGCCAGCAGCCTTCTAGGACAGGAGGGAAACATTCAGTACTTC
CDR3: CASSLLGQEGNIQYF

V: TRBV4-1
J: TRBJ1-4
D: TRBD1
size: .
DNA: TGCGCCAGCAGTTTCGCCGGGACAGGGGCCGAAAAACTGTTTTTT
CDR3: CASSFAGTGAEKLFF

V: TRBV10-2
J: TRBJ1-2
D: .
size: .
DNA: TGCGCCAGCAGTGAGTCGATTCGGCTCAGCTATGGCTACACCTTC
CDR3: CASSESIRLSYGYTF

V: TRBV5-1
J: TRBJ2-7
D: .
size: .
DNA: TGCGCCAGCCTCGGGCCAGCTGGTGGTGAGCAGTACTTC
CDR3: CASLGPAGGEQYF

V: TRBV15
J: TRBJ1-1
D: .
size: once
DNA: TGTGCCACCAGCAGAGATCAATGGATGAACACTGAAGCTTTCTTT
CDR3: CATSRDQWMNTEAFF

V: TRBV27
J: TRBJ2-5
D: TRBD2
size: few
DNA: TGTGCCAGCAGTTTATCGGGGAGGGGTCCTCAAGAGACCCAGTACTTC
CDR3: CASSLSGRGPQETQYF

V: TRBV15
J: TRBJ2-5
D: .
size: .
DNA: TGTGCCACCAGCGAGCGAGAGACCCAGTACTTC
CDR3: CATSERETQYF

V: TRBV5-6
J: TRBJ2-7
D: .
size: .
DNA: TGTGCCAGCAGCTCCTTACAGGGTCGTACCTACGAGCAGTACTTC
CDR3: CASSSLQGRTYEQYF

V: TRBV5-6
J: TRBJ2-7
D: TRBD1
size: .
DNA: TGTGCCAGCAGCCCGCTAACAGGGGGCCCGGTTCACTTC
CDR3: CASSPLTGGPVHF

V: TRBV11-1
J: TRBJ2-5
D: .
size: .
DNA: TGTGCCAGCAGCCGAGGGATGCGGGAGACCCAGTACTTC
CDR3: CASSRGMRETQYF

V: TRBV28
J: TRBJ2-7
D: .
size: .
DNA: TGTGCCAGCAGCACACCAAACACGAACTACGAGCAGTACTTC
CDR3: CASSTPNTNYEQYF

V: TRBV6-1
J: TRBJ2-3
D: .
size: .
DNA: TGTGCCAGCACCGAGAGTAGGGGGGTAACAGATACGCAGTATTTT
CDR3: CASTESRGVTDTQYF

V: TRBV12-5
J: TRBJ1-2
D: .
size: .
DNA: TGTGCTAGTGGTTTTGAGGGTGACGGCTACACCTTC
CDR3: CASGFEGDGYTF

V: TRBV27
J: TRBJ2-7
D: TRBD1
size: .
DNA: TGTGCCAGCAGTAGAACAGGGGGCGCCGGTTACGAGCAGTACTTC
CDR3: CASSRTGGAGYEQYF

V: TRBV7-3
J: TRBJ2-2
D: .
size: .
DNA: TGTGCCAGCAGCATCCTTGGGGGCGAGGCCGGGGAGCTGTTTTTT
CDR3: CASSILGGEAGELFF

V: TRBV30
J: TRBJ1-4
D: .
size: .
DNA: TGTGCCTGGAGTGTAGGGAGGAGTGAAAAACTGTTTTTT
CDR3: CAWSVGRSEKLFF

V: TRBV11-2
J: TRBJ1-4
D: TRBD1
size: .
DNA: TGTGCCAGCAGGTCCTCCGGGACAGCGAATGAAAAACTGTTTTTT
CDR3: CASRSSGTANEKLFF

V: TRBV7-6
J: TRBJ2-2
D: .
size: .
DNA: TGTGCCAGCAGCTCGATAACTCGGGAGACCGGGGAGCTGTTTTTT
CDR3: CASSSITRETGELFF

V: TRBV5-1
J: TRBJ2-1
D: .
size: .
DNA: TGCGCCAGCAGCTTGGTATTCTCCATGGGCAATGAGCAGTTCTTC
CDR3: CASSLVFSMGNEQFF

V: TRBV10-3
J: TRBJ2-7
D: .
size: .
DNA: TGTGCCATCAGTGTGGCTAGCATTGGCTACGAGCAGTACTTC
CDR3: CAISVASIGYEQYF

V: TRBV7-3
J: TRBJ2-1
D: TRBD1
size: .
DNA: TGTGCCAGCAGCTTAAAGGGACAGGGTTATGAGCAGTTCTTC
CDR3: CASSLKGQGYEQFF

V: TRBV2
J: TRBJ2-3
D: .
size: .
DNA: TGTGCCAGCATAGGCGGGAGCACAGATACGCAGTATTTT
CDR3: CASIGGSTDTQYF

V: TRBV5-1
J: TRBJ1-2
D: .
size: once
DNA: TGCGCCAGCAGCTTGGGGACCCACTATGGCTACACCTTC
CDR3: CASSLGTHYGYTF

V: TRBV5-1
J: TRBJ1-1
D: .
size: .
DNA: TGCGCCAGCAGCTTGCAGGAGGGGAGAACTGAAGCTTTCTTT
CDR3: CASSLQEGRTEAFF

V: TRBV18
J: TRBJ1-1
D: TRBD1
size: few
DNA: TGTGCCAGCTCACCACGGCAGGGGGCGACGAACACTGAAGCTTTCTTT
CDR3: CASSPRQGATNTEAFF

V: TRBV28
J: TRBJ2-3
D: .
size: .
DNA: TGTGCCAGCAGTTTTGAGGATACGCAGTATTTT
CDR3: CASSFEDTQYF

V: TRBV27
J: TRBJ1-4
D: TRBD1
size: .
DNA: TGTGCCAGCAGTCCCGGGACAGGGAATGAAAAACTGTTTTTT
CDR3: CASSPGTGNEKLFF

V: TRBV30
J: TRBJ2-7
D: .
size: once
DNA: TGTGCCTCCCTGACCGATTACGAGCAGTACTTC
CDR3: CASLTDYEQYF

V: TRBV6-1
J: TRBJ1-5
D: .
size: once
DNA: TGTGCCAGCAGTGCGACAGGCAATCAGCCCCAGCATTTT
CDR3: CASSATGNQPQHF

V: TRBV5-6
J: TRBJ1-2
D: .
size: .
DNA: TGTGCCAGCAGCCGTCCCCAGGGAGAGTGGGAATCGGGCTACACCTTC
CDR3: CASSRPQGEWESGYTF

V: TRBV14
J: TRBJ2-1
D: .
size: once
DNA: TGTGCCAGCAGCCAAGGGCAATTCGTTAATGAGCAGTTCTTC
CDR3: CASSQGQFVNEQFF

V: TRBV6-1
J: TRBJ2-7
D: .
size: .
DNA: TGTGCCAGCAATCACCGGGACTCCACCTACGAGCAGTACTTC
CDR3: CASNHRDSTYEQYF

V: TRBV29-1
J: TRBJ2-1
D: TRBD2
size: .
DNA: TGCAGCGTTGATGCTCTAGCGGGAGGGCTTGATGAGCAGTTCTTC
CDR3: CSVDALAGGLDEQFF

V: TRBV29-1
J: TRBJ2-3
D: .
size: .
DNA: TGCAGCGTTGAAGATCCGCCGGGGTTGGCAGATACGCAGTATTTT
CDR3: CSVEDPPGLADTQYF

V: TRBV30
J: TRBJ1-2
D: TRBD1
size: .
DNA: TGTGCCTGGAGTAGAGAGACAGGGGGCTATGGCTACACCTTC
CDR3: CAWSRETGGYGYTF

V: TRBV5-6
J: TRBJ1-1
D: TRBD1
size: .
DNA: TGTGCCAGCAGCTTACCAGGGGGCAGCACTGAAGCTTTCTTT
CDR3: CASSLPGGSTEAFF

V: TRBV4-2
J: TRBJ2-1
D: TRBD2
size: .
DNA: TGTGCCAGCAGCCAAGATCCGGCTAGCGGGGGTGAGCAGTTCTTC
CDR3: CASSQDPASGGEQFF

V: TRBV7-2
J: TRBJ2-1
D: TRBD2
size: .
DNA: TGTGCCAGCAGCTTAATTGCGGGACTAGCGGACAATGAGCAGTTCTTC
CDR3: CASSLIAGLADNEQFF

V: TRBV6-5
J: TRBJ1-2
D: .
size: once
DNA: TGTGCCAGCAGTTGGGAAGATGGGGTTGGCTACACCTTC
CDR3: CASSWEDGVGYTF

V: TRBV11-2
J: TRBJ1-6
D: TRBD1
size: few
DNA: TGTGCCAGCAGCCGGGACAGGGGAACACCCCTCCACTTT
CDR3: CASSRDRGTPLHF

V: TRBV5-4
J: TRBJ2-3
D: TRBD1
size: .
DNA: TGTGCCAGCAGCTCGGGACAGGGGGCCCTAGCGGGGTTCGATACGCAGTATTTT
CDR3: CASSSGQGALAGFDTQYF

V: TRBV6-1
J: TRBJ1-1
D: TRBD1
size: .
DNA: TGTGCCAGCAGGGAAGCCACGGGACAGGGAAACACTGAAGCTTTCTTT
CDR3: CASREATGQGNTEAFF

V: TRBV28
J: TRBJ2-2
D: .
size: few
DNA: TGTGCCAGCACCAGGACTGGAACGAACACCGGGGAGCTGTTTTTT
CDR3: CASTRTGTNTGELFF

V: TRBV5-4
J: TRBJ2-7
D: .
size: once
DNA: TGTGCCAGCAGCTTGGGGGTCGTCTCCTACGAGCAGTACTTC
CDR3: CASSLGVVSYEQYF